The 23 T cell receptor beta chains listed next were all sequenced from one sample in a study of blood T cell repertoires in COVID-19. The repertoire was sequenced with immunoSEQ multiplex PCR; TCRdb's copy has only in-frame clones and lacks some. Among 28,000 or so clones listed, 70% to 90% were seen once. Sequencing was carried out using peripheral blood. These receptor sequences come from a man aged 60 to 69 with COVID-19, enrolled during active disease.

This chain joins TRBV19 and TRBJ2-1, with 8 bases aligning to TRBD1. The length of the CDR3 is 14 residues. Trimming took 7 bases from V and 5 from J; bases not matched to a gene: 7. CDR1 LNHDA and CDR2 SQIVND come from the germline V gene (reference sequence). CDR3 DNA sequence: TGTGCCAGTACGGGGGCAGGGGGCAACAATGAGCAGTTCTTC. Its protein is CASTGAGGNNEQFF. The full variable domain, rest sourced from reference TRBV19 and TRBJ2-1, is DGGITQSPKYLFRKEGQNVTLSCEQNLNHDAMYWYRQDPGQGLRLIYYSQIVNDFQKGDIAEGYSVSREKKESFPLTVTSAQKNPTAFYLCASTGAGGNNEQFFGPGTRLTVL.

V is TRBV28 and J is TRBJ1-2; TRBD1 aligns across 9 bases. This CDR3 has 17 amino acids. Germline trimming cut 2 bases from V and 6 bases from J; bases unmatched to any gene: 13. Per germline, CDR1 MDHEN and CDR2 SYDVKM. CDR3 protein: CASSLPFGYRDRDGYTF. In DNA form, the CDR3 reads TGTGCCAGCAGTTTACCTTTCGGATACCGGGACAGGGATGGCTACACCTTC.

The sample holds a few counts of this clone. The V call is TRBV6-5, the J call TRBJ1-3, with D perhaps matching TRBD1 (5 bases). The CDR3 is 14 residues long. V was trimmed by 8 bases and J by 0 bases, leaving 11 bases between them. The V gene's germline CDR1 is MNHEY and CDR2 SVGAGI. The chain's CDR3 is CASVTGVSGNTIYF. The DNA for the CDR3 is TGTGCCAGCGTAACGGGGGTCTCTGGAAACACCATATATTTT.

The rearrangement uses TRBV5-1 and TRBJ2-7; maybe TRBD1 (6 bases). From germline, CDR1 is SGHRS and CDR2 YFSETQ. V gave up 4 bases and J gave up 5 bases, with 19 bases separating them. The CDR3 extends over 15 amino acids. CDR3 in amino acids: CASSPLSGRDNEQYF. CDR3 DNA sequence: TGCGCCAGCAGCCCGTTAAGTGGCAGGGACAACGAGCAGTACTTC.

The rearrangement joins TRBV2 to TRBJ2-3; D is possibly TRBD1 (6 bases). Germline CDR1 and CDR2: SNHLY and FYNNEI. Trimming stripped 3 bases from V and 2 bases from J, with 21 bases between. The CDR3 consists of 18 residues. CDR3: CASSDPGVLGRFTDTQYF. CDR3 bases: TGTGCCAGCAGTGATCCAGGGGTTCTAGGGAGATTCACAGATACGCAGTATTTT.

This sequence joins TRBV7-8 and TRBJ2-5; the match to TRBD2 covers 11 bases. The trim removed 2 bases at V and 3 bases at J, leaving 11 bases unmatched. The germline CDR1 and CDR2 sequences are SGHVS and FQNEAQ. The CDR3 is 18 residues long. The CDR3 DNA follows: TGTGCCAGCAGCTTAACCCCCGTCCTAGCGGGAGGAAAAGAGACCCAGTACTTC. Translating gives CASSLTPVLAGGKETQYF.

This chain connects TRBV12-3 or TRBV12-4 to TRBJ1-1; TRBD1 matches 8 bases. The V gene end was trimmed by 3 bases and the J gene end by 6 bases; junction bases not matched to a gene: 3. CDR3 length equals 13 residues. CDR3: CASSFNRGSEAFF. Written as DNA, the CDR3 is TGTGCCAGCAGTTTTAACAGGGGGTCTGAAGCTTTCTTT.

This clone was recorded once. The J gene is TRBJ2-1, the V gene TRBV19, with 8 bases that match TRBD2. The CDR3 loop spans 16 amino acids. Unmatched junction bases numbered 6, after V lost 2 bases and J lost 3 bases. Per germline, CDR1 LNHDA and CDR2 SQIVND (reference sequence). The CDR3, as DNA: TGTGCCAGTAGTATAAATCGACTAGCGAGCTACAATGAGCAGTTCTTC. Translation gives CASSINRLASYNEQFF.

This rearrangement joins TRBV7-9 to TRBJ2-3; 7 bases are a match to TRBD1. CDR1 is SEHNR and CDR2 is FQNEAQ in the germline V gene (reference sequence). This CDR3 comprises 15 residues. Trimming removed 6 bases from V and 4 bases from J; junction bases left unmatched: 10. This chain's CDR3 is CASSFGGQSSDTQYF. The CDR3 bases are TGTGCCAGCAGTTTTGGGGGACAGTCCTCAGATACGCAGTATTTT.

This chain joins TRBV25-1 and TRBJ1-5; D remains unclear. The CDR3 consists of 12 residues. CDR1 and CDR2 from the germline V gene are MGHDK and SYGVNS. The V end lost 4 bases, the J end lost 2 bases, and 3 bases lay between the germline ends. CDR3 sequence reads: CASSAGNQPQHF. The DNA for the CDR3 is TGTGCCAGCAGTGCGGGCAATCAGCCCCAGCATTTT.

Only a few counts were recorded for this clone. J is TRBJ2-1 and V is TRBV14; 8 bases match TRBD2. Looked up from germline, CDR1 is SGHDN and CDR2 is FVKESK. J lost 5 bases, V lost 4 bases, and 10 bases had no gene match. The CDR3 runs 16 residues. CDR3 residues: CASSRFEREINNEQFF. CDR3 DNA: TGTGCCAGCAGCCGATTTGAGCGGGAGATTAACAATGAGCAGTTCTTC.

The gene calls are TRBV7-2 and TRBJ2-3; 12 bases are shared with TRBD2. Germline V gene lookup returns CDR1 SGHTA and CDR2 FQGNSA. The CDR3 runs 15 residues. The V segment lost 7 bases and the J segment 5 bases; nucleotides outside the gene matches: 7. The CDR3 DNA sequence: TGTGCCAGCACCCCTAGCGGGGGGGTGCGAGATACGCAGTATTTT. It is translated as CASTPSGGVRDTQYF.

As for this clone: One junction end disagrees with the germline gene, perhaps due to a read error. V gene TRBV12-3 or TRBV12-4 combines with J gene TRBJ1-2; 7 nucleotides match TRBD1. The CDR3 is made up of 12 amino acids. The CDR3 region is CASSPGGPRIAF. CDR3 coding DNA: TGTGCCAGCAGTCCAGGGGGACCGCGAATCGCCTTC.

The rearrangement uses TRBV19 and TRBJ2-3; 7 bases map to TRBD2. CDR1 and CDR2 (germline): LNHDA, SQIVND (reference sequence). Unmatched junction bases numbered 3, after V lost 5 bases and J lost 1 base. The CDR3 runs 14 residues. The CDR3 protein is CASSSSGGTDTQYF. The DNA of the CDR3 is TGTGCCAGTAGTTCCAGCGGGGGCACAGATACGCAGTATTTT.

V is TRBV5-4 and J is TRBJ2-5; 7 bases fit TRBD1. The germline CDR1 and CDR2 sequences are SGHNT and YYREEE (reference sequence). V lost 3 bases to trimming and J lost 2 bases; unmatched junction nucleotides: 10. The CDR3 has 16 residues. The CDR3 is CASSSKHRGEQETQYF. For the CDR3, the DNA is TGTGCCAGCAGCTCCAAACACAGGGGAGAACAAGAGACCCAGTACTTC.

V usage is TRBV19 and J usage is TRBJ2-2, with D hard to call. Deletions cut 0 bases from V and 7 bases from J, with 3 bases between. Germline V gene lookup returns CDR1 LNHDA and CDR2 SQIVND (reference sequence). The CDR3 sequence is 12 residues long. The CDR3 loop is CASSIDHGELFF. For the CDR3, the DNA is TGTGCCAGTAGTATAGATCACGGGGAGCTGTTTTTT.

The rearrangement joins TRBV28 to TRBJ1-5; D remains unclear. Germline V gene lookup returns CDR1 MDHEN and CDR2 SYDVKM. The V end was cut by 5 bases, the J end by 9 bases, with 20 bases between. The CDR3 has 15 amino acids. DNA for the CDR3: TGTGCCAGCAGTCGGGAGGGCCAGTCTGGGTGGCCCCAGCATTTT. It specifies CASSREGQSGWPQHF. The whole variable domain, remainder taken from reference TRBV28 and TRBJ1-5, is DVKVTQSSRYLVKRTGEKVFLECVQDMDHENMFWYRQDPGLGLRLIYFSYDVKMKEKGDIPEGYSVSREKKERFSLILESASTNQTSMYLCASSREGQSGWPQHFGDGTRLSIL.

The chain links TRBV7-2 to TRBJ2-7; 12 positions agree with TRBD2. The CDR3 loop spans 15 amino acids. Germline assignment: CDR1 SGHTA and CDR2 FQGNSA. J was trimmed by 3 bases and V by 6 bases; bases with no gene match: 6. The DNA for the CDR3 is TGTGCCAGCAGTCAAGGACTAGCGGGAATCTACGAGCAGTACTTC. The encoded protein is CASSQGLAGIYEQYF. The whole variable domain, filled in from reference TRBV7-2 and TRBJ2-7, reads GAGVSQSPSNKVTEKGKDVELRCDPISGHTALYWYRQSLGQGLEFLIYFQGNSAPDKSGLPSDRFSAERTGGSVSTLTIQRTQQEDSAVYLCASSQGLAGIYEQYFGPGTRLTVT.

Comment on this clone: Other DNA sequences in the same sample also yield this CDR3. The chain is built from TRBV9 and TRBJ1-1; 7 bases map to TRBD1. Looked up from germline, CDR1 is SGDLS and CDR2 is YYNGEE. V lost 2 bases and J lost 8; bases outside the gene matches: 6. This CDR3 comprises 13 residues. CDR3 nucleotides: TGTGCCAGCAGCGTGTCGGGACAGACAGAAGCTTTCTTT. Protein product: CASSVSGQTEAFF. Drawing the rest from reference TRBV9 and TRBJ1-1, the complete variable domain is DSGVTQTPKHLITATGQRVTLRCSPRSGDLSVYWYQQSLDQGLQFLIQYYNGEERAKGNILERFSAQQFPDLHSELNLSSLELGDSALYFCASSVSGQTEAFFGQGTRLTVV.

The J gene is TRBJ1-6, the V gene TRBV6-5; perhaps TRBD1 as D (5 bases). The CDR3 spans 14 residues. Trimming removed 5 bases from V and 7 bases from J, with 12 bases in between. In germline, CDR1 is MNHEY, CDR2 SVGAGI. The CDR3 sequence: CASSHGQGNSPLHF. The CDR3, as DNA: TGTGCCAGCAGTCACGGGCAGGGAAATTCACCCCTCCACTTT.

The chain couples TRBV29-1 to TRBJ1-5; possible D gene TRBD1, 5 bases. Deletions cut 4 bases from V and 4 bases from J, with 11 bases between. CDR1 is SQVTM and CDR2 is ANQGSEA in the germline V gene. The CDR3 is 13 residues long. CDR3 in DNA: TGCAGCGTTGGGGCAGGGAAAAATCAGCCCCAGCATTTT. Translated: CSVGAGKNQPQHF.

CDR3 sequence reads: CASRLAGEGRNYGYTF. As DNA, the CDR3 is TGTGCAAGTCGCTTAGCGGGGGAGGGTAGGAACTATGGCTACACCTTC. The rearrangement joins TRBV12-2 to TRBJ1-2. TRBV12-2 represents a pseudogene. The CDR3 covers 16 residues.

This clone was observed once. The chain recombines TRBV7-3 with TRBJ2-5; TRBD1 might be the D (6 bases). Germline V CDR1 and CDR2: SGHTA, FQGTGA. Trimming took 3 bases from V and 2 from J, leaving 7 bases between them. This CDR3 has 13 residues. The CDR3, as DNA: TGTGCCAGCAGCTTCACAGGGCAAGAGACCCAGTACTTC. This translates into CASSFTGQETQYF.